This T cell receptor beta chain was observed in a study of siplizumab effects on memory and regulatory T cells. This CDR3 is built from 12 residues. V lost 3 bases and J lost 5, with 8 bases in between. The germline V gene encodes CDR1 SGHNT and CDR2 YENEEA. This clone was counted between two and nine times. The antigen is undetermined. Around 9.6 x 10^4 TCR templates per sample were sequenced. Generated by immunoSEQ multiplex PCR, the TCRdb table keeps only in-frame clones and is missing some. The sample carries 100,000 to 120,000 clones, roughly 92% recorded once. Findings and caveats of the study: Memory cells that were CD4+ and unstimulated gave rise to alloreactive sequences, which siplizumab significantly reduced. Whether the proliferating Tregs (from siplizumab cultures) were suppressive was not confirmed.

Sequences were obtained from CD4+ T cells sorted from blood. The sequence was obtained from a human donor in good health. The V call is TRBV11-3, the J call TRBJ2-7, with no clear D. Here the CDR3 reads CASSFSGNEQYF. DNA of the CDR3: TGTGCCAGCAGCTTTTCAGGCAACGAGCAGTACTTC.